Listed below are T cell receptor beta chains from one sample, sequenced in a study of blood T cell repertoires in COVID-19. The assay was immunoSEQ multiplex PCR, and TCRdb's table has in-frame clones only and misses some. The table shows tens of thousands of clones, with approximately 84% occurring only once. The material sequenced was peripheral blood. Every receptor here comes from a man in his forties or fifties with acute or convalescent COVID-19. CDR3s include the opening cysteine and the closing phenylalanine or tryptophan. Each record gives: D gene, V gene, clone size, J gene, CDR3 DNA, CDR3 protein. D genes are given only for firm matches. Where a row states a size, it is once, few, many or the class of an expanded clone; other rows omit it.

.	TRBV7-6	.	TRBJ2-2	TGTGCCAGCAGCTTAGTTCCACAGACATTAGGCACCGGGGAGCTGTTTTTT	CASSLVPQTLGTGELFF
.	TRBV7-6	.	TRBJ2-1	TGTGCCAGCAGCTTAGGTTCCAGGAATGAGCAGTTCTTC	CASSLGSRNEQFF
.	TRBV6-5	.	TRBJ1-2	TGTGCCAGCAGAACAGGGACAACCTATGGCTACACCTTC	CASRTGTTYGYTF
.	TRBV5-5	few	TRBJ2-7	TGTGCCAGCAGCTTGGCAGGAGGCGCCTACGAGCAGTACTTC	CASSLAGGAYEQYF
.	TRBV10-1	.	TRBJ1-1	TGCGCCAGCATGTATGACACTGAAGCTTTCTTT	CASMYDTEAFF
.	TRBV9	.	TRBJ2-7	TGTGCCAGCAGCGTAGGTCGAGGATTTCAATACGAGCAGTACTTC	CASSVGRGFQYEQYF
TRBD1	TRBV11-2	once	TRBJ2-7	TGTGCCAGCAGTAGGGGGCTCAACGAGCAGTACTTC	CASSRGLNEQYF
TRBD1	TRBV4-1	.	TRBJ1-1	TGCGCCAGCAGCCACGTATTAGGACAGGGAATGAACACTGAAGCTTTCTTT	CASSHVLGQGMNTEAFF
.	TRBV27	.	TRBJ2-7	TGTGCCAGCAGTTCTACGGGGTACGAGCAGTACTTC	CASSSTGYEQYF
.	TRBV7-3	.	TRBJ2-1	TGTGCCAGCAGCTTAAGCTCGGATGAGCAGTTCTTC	CASSLSSDEQFF
TRBD2	TRBV5-4	.	TRBJ2-4	TGTGCCAGCAGCTGGGGGGGACGGTTAGCCAAAAACATTCAGTACTTC	CASSWGGRLAKNIQYF
TRBD2	TRBV10-3	.	TRBJ2-7	TGTGCCATCAGTGAGTCTGGGGGGCTAGCGGGAGGCTACGAGCAGTACTTC	CAISESGGLAGGYEQYF
.	TRBV6-4	.	TRBJ2-3	TGTGCCAGCAGTAGGGGGTCCACAGATACGCAGTATTTT	CASSRGSTDTQYF
TRBD1	TRBV15	.	TRBJ2-3	TGTGCCACCAGCAGAGGGACAGGGGGACCCACAGATACGCAGTATTTT	CATSRGTGGPTDTQYF
TRBD2	TRBV24-1	.	TRBJ2-1	TGTGCCACCAGTGAAAGACTAGCGGAGGGCAATGAGCAGTTCTTC	CATSERLAEGNEQFF
.	TRBV5-5	.	TRBJ1-4	TGTGCCAGCAGTTCGCAGGGGTTAGAAGAAAAACTGTTTTTT	CASSSQGLEEKLFF
TRBD1	TRBV29-1	.	TRBJ1-3	TGCAGCGTTGAGACAGGGGGCTCAGGAAACACCATATATTTT	CSVETGGSGNTIYF
.	TRBV15	.	TRBJ2-2	TGTGCCACCAGCAGTCGGGGAACGAACACCGGGGAGCTGTTTTTT	CATSSRGTNTGELFF
TRBD1	TRBV11-2	.	TRBJ1-4	TGTGCCAGCAGCGACCCTGGGACAGCCCCAACTAATGAAAAACTGTTTTTT	CASSDPGTAPTNEKLFF
.	TRBV6-5	.	TRBJ1-1	TGTGCCAGCGAAACAGACCGGAACACTGAAGCTTTCTTT	CASETDRNTEAFF
.	TRBV25-1	.	TRBJ2-3	TGTGCCAGCAGTCCCCGAATGAGGGGGGATACGCAGTATTTT	CASSPRMRGDTQYF
TRBD1	TRBV6-1	.	TRBJ1-6	TGTGCCAGCAGTGAAGGGGGACAGGGGCATAGCTCCTATAATTCACCCCTCCACTTT	CASSEGGQGHSSYNSPLHF
TRBD1	TRBV19	.	TRBJ1-5	TGTGCCAGTAGCAACCGACAGGGGGGGAATCAGCCCCAGCATTTT	CASSNRQGGNQPQHF
.	TRBV30	.	TRBJ1-5	TGTGCCTGGAGTGGGGCCCCAGGGAATCAGCCCCAGCATTTT	CAWSGAPGNQPQHF
.	TRBV6-5	.	TRBJ1-5	TGTGCCAGCAGTTACGGGGCAGGGGAGTTTGGACAGCCCCAGCATTTT	CASSYGAGEFGQPQHF
.	TRBV5-5	few	TRBJ1-4	TGTGCCAGCAGCTTGGAAGGGGTGACTAATGAAAAACTGTTTTTT	CASSLEGVTNEKLFF
.	TRBV11-3	once	TRBJ2-7	TGTGCCAGCAGCTTAACGAGGCAGGGCGGCGAGCAGTACTTC	CASSLTRQGGEQYF
TRBD1	TRBV6-5	.	TRBJ1-2	TGTGCCAGCAGCCGGACAGGCTATGGCTACACCTTC	CASSRTGYGYTF
TRBD1	TRBV7-9	.	TRBJ2-1	TGTGCCAGCAGCTTTCCAAGGACAGGGGGCGATGAGCAGTTCTTC	CASSFPRTGGDEQFF
TRBD1	TRBV6-1	.	TRBJ1-2	TGTGCCAGCAGTGACCGGGACAGAATATATGGCTACACCTTC	CASSDRDRIYGYTF
.	TRBV12-3/TRBV12-4	few	TRBJ1-1	TGTGCCAGCAGTCCGACCCGTTTAAGGGGAGCTTTCTTT	CASSPTRLRGAFF
TRBD1	TRBV5-4	few	TRBJ1-2	TGTGCCAGCAGCTTCAGGGGACAGGGGGACCATGGCTACACCTTC	CASSFRGQGDHGYTF
.	TRBV9	.	TRBJ1-1	TGTGCCAGCAGCGTACTTGCGGGCACTGAAGCTTTCTTT	CASSVLAGTEAFF
TRBD2	TRBV3-1/TRBV3-2	.	TRBJ2-1	TGTGCCAGCAGCCAAGCGGGGGGTCACCACAATGAGCAGTTCTTC	CASSQAGGHHNEQFF
.	TRBV30	.	TRBJ1-4	TGTGCCTGGAGTGTAGAGGATAAACTGTTTTTT	CAWSVEDKLFF
TRBD1	TRBV5-6	.	TRBJ2-2	TGTGCCAGCAGCTTGGTTCTCTCGGGACAGGGGATCACCGGGGAGCTGTTTTTT	CASSLVLSGQGITGELFF
TRBD2	TRBV7-3	once	TRBJ2-1	TGTGCCAGCAGCTCGGGACTAGCAGTCAATGAGCAGTTCTTC	CASSSGLAVNEQFF
.	TRBV3-1/TRBV3-2	once	TRBJ2-1	TGTGCCAGCAGCCAGGGGGCTAAGGACAATGAGCAGTTCTTC	CASSQGAKDNEQFF
.	TRBV7-2	.	TRBJ1-4	TGTGCCAGCACCGCGAGGGAAAAACTGTTTTTT	CASTAREKLFF
TRBD1	TRBV30	.	TRBJ1-2	TGTGCCTGGAGCCTCGGGACAGGGAGCTATGGCTACACCTTC	CAWSLGTGSYGYTF
TRBD2	TRBV19	.	TRBJ2-7	TGTGCCAGTAGTATAGGGAGCGGGGGGCCCTACGAGCAGTACTTC	CASSIGSGGPYEQYF
TRBD2	TRBV15	.	TRBJ2-5	TGTGCCACCAGCTCCCGGACTAGCGGGTTAGAGACCCAGTACTTC	CATSSRTSGLETQYF
TRBD1	TRBV5-6	.	TRBJ2-2	TGTGCCAGCAGCTTACAGGGGGCGGGCACCGGGGAGCTGTTTTTT	CASSLQGAGTGELFF
.	TRBV7-2	.	TRBJ1-1	TGTGCCAGCAGTCCCGAGGGGGACATGAACACTGAAGCTTTCTTT	CASSPEGDMNTEAFF
.	TRBV30	few	TRBJ2-7	TGTGCCTGGAGTATCGCGAACTACGAGCAGTACTTC	CAWSIANYEQYF
.	TRBV7-8	.	TRBJ2-3	TGTGCCAGCAGCTTAGTGTCGGGATCTAGCACAGATACGCAGTATTTT	CASSLVSGSSTDTQYF